This paragraph covers one T cell receptor beta chain sequence. V was clipped by 1 base and J by 5 bases; unmatched bases: 3. The CDR3 contains 15 residues. CDR1 is SGHKS, CDR2 YYEKEE, per germline (reference sequence). The data stem from a study of blood T cell repertoires in COVID-19. Libraries were prepared by immunoSEQ multiplex PCR; TCRdb keeps only in-frame clonotypes and omits some of them. The sample carries roughly 84,000 clones, 80% recorded once. The specimen was peripheral blood. The chain employs TRBV5-5 and TRBJ2-1, with 10 bases matching TRBD2. The sequence was obtained from a woman aged 40-49 years with active or convalescent COVID-19. CDR3 loop: CASSLSLAGDNEQFF. The CDR3 DNA reads TGTGCCAGCAGCTTGAGTCTAGCGGGAGACAATGAGCAGTTCTTC.